The 14 T cell receptor beta chains reported below all come from one sample, sequenced in a study of T cell changes during pregnancy in multiple sclerosis. Measured with immunoSEQ multiplex PCR; TCRdb has only the in-frame clones, and not every one. The profile shows under 85,000 clones, 90% of them singletons. The material was peripheral blood, obtained after pregnancy. The receptors shown here come from a female donor in good health, enrolled as a control in a pregnancy study.

The count of this clone is one. Here the CDR3 reads CASSAGLAWNIQYF. As DNA, the CDR3 is TGTGCCAGCAGTGCCGGACTAGCGTGGAACATTCAGTACTTC. The chain uses TRBV6-1 and TRBJ2-4; 9 bases are a match to TRBD2. Germline loops: CDR1 MNHNS, CDR2 SASEGT. Trimming removed 4 bases from V and 7 bases from J; junction bases left unmatched: 5. The CDR3 covers 14 residues.

This clone was seen just once. The chain recombines TRBV7-9 with TRBJ1-5, with no clear D. Germline CDR1 reads SEHNR; CDR2 reads FQNEAQ (reference sequence). V was pared by 1 base and J by 2 bases, with 9 bases between. The CDR3 has 15 residues. The CDR3 DNA is TGTGCCAGCAGCTTAGATCGCGGAGGCAATCAGCCCCAGCATTTT. The encoded protein is CASSLDRGGNQPQHF.

This chain connects TRBV18 to TRBJ1-1; a possible D gene is TRBD1 (5 bases). CDR1 is KGHSH and CDR2 is LQKENI in the germline V gene. Trimming shortened V by 3 bases and J by 3 bases, and 14 bases separated the two germline ends. There are 15 residues in the CDR3. The CDR3, as DNA: TGTGCCAGCTCACCGCCGGGACGGGAGGACACTGAAGCTTTCTTT. Protein product: CASSPPGREDTEAFF.

The rearrangement uses TRBV15 and TRBJ2-4, with D possibly matching TRBD1 (6 bases). Germline V gene sequence: CDR1 LNHNV, CDR2 YYDKDF (reference sequence). Trimming stripped 3 bases from V and 6 bases from J, with 24 bases between. CDR3 length equals 18 residues. CDR3 in DNA: TGTGCCACCAGCAGGAGTCACCCTACAGGGCTTGGTGGAAACATTCAGTACTTC. It is translated as CATSRSHPTGLGGNIQYF.

J is TRBJ1-4 and V is TRBV19; no clear D. CDR1 LNHDA and CDR2 SQIVND come from the germline V gene (reference sequence). V lost 7 bases and J lost 0, with 9 bases in between. The CDR3 loop spans 14 amino acids. The CDR3 DNA sequence: TGTGCCAGTACCCGGAGGGCAACTAATGAAAAACTGTTTTTT. Residues: CASTRRATNEKLFF.

This clone has just a few counts. The chain recombines TRBV30 with TRBJ1-1; D call uncertain. This CDR3 comprises 15 residues. The V gene's germline CDR1 is GTSNPN and CDR2 SVGIG (reference sequence). V was trimmed by 3 bases and J by 0 bases, leaving 14 bases between them. In DNA form, the CDR3 reads TGTGCCTGGAGGGCCCGAGACACCCTGAACACTGAAGCTTTCTTT. Protein product: CAWRARDTLNTEAFF.

The chain recombines TRBV5-6 with TRBJ2-5; D is uncertain. Trimming removed 0 bases at V and 1 base at J, with 13 bases between. Germline V gene data show CDR1 as SGHDT and CDR2 as YYEEEE. CDR3 size: 16 residues. In nucleotides, the CDR3 is TGTGCCAGCAGCTTGGTGGCGGAAGAATCCCAAGAGACCCAGTACTTC. Amino acid sequence: CASSLVAEESQETQYF.

This rearrangement joins TRBV6-5 to TRBJ2-3, with 9 bases identical to TRBD1. J gave up 1 base and V 6 bases, and 5 bases lay outside the gene matches. CDR1 and CDR2 from the germline V gene are MNHEY and SVGAGI. The CDR3 is made up of 15 amino acids. DNA for the CDR3: TGTGCCAGCAGCTGGACAGGGGTTGGCACAGATACGCAGTATTTT. This translates into CASSWTGVGTDTQYF.

The chain has TRBV19 and TRBJ2-1, with 8 bases fitting TRBD2. V shed 5 bases and J 0 bases; nucleotides not matched to a gene: 6. The length of the CDR3 is 16 residues. The germline gives CDR1 LNHDA, CDR2 SQIVND (reference sequence). The CDR3 loop is CASSPTSVSSYNEQFF. CDR3 DNA sequence: TGTGCCAGTAGTCCGACTAGCGTTTCCTCCTACAATGAGCAGTTCTTC.

The gene calls are TRBV13 and TRBJ2-1, with TRBD2 identical over 8 bases. Germline CDR1 PRHDT, CDR2 FYEKMQ (reference sequence). This CDR3 spans 13 amino acids. After removal of 6 bases from V and 8 bases from J, the junction contained 6 bases not matched to a gene. As DNA, the CDR3 is TGTGCCAGCAGGGGACTAGGGGGTGATGAGCAGTTCTTC. Its protein is CASRGLGGDEQFF.

This chain connects TRBV30 to TRBJ2-1; perhaps TRBD2 as D (7 bases). This CDR3 has 15 residues. Trimming took off 3 bases at V and 2 bases at J, with 14 bases between the two ends. In germline, CDR1 is GTSNPN, CDR2 SVGIG (reference sequence). The CDR3 sequence is CAWSVGGATYNEQFF. Here the CDR3 DNA reads TGTGCCTGGAGCGTAGGGGGGGCCACCTACAATGAGCAGTTCTTC. The full variable domain, rest sourced from reference TRBV30 and TRBJ2-1, is SQTIHQWPATLVQPVGSPLSLECTVEGTSNPNLYWYRQAAGRGLQLLFYSVGIGQISSEVPQNLSASRPQDRQFILSSKKLLLSDSGFYLCAWSVGGATYNEQFFGPGTRLTVL.

This chain uses TRBV6-5 with TRBJ1-6, with 8 bases lining up with TRBD1. The CDR3 extends over 16 amino acids. CDR1 MNHEY and CDR2 SVGAGI come from the germline V gene. Trimming removed 4 bases from V and 7 bases from J; junction bases left unmatched: 9. CDR3 DNA sequence: TGTGCCAGCAGTTCGTCAGGGGGCGCGGGGAATTCACCCCTCCACTTT. This encodes CASSSSGGAGNSPLHF.

The chain links TRBV4-1 to TRBJ2-1, with 8 bases that match TRBD2. Looked up from germline, CDR1 is MGHRA and CDR2 is YSYEKL. The CDR3 runs 17 residues. V trimming: 0 bases; J trimming: 12 bases; junction bases outside the gene matches: 16. The DNA of the CDR3 is TGCGCCAGCAGCCAAGATGTGAGGCTAGCGGGCGGGGGTGGGCAGTTCTTC. Residues: CASSQDVRLAGGGGQFF.

V and J are TRBV2 and TRBJ2-1, with 12 nucleotides matching TRBD2. This CDR3 has 15 residues. Trimming cost V 2 bases and J 7 bases; bases outside gene matches: 3. CDR1 and CDR2 (germline): SNHLY, FYNNEI. The CDR3 DNA is TGTGCCAGCAGTGAACTAGCGGGAGGGACAAATGAGCAGTTCTTC. Translated: CASSELAGGTNEQFF.